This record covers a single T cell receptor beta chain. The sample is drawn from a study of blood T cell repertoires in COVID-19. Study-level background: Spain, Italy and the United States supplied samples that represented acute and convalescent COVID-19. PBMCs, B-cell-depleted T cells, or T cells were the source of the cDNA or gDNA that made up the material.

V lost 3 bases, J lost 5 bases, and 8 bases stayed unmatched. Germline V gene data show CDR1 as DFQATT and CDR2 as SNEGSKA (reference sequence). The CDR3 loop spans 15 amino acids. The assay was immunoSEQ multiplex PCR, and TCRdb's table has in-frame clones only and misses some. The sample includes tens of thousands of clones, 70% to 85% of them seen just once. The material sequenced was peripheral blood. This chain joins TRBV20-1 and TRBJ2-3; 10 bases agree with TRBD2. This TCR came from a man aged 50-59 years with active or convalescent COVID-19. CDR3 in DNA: TGCAGTGCTAGTCTAGCGGGGGCCGGGAGAGATACGCAGTATTTT. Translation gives CSASLAGAGRDTQYF.